Listed below are T cell receptor beta chains from one sample, sequenced in a study of radiation and T cells in renal cell carcinoma. Assay: immunoSEQ multiplex PCR; the TCRdb copy retains only in-frame clones and omits some. The table shows 120,000 or so clones, with around 82% occurring only once. The sample here was blood, taken from a patient whose treatment included radiotherapy and nephrectomy. The receptor set was obtained from a man in his fifties or sixties with renal cell carcinoma. The CDR3 runs from the conserved cysteine through the conserved F or W. Fields, in order: D gene, clone size, J gene, V gene, CDR3 protein, CDR3 DNA. The D gene is left open where the match is weak. Clone size, where shown, is once, few, many, or a class for clones that have expanded.

>NA|NA|TRBJ2-5|TRBV11-2
CASSLVAATETQYF
TGTGCCAGCAGCTTAGTGGCAGCTACAGAGACCCAGTACTTC
>NA|NA|TRBJ2-7|TRBV7-6
CASNPQGTTYEQYF
TGTGCCAGCAATCCGCAGGGGACCACCTACGAGCAGTACTTC
>NA|NA|TRBJ1-1|TRBV10-3
CAIRDSTSNTEAFF
TGTGCCATCAGGGACAGCACGTCGAACACTGAAGCTTTCTTT
>TRBD2|NA|TRBJ2-3|TRBV7-2
CASRLFERGSDTQYF
TGTGCCAGCAGGCTTTTTGAGCGGGGCTCAGATACGCAGTATTTT
>TRBD2|NA|TRBJ2-3|TRBV5-4
CASSLTRTSGGAGTDTQYF
TGTGCCAGCAGCTTGACCCGGACTAGCGGGGGGGCGGGCACAGATACGCAGTATTTT
>NA|NA|TRBJ2-3|TRBV10-3
CAISVGGDTDTQYF
TGTGCCATCAGTGTAGGTGGGGACACAGATACGCAGTATTTT
>NA|NA|TRBJ2-3|TRBV7-8
CASSPKRDSSTDTQYF
TGTGCCAGCAGCCCCAAAAGGGACTCATCCACAGATACGCAGTATTTT
>NA|NA|TRBJ1-1|TRBV6-5
CASRTPTGRTEAFF
TGTGCCAGCAGGACTCCAACAGGGAGAACTGAAGCTTTCTTT
>TRBD2|NA|TRBJ2-3|TRBV5-4
CASSGGGTDTQYF
TGTGCCAGCAGCGGGGGGGGCACAGATACGCAGTATTTT
>NA|few|TRBJ1-1|TRBV5-4
CASSGDTAMNTEAFF
TGTGCCAGCAGCGGCGACACCGCAATGAACACTGAAGCTTTCTTT
>TRBD1|NA|TRBJ1-4|TRBV6-1
CASSEPGARTGISEKLFF
TGTGCCAGCAGTGAACCGGGGGCACGGACAGGGATTAGCGAAAAACTGTTTTTT
>NA|NA|TRBJ1-6|TRBV9
CASSVAINSPLHF
TGTGCCAGCAGCGTAGCTATTAATTCACCCCTCCACTTT
>NA|NA|TRBJ1-2|TRBV2
CASSGGTGNYGYTF
TGTGCCAGCAGTGGCGGGACCGGAAACTATGGCTACACCTTC
>NA|NA|TRBJ2-1|TRBV11-1
CASSTGYYNEQFF
TGTGCCAGCTCAACGGGGTATTACAATGAGCAGTTCTTC
>TRBD1|NA|TRBJ1-2|TRBV28
CASGTGEYGYTF
TGTGCCAGCGGGACAGGGGAGTATGGCTACACCTTC
>TRBD1|NA|TRBJ1-5|TRBV19
CASSIMQGADQPQHF
TGTGCCAGTAGTATTATGCAGGGGGCCGATCAGCCCCAGCATTTT
>TRBD2|NA|TRBJ2-3|TRBV7-3
CASSPRASGRTDTQYF
TGTGCCAGCAGCCCTCGGGCTAGCGGTCGCACAGATACGCAGTATTTT
>NA|NA|TRBJ1-2|TRBV5-1
CASSQAPPRQSAHYGYTF
TGCGCCAGTTCACAAGCACCGCCGAGACAGTCTGCGCACTATGGCTACACCTTC
>NA|NA|TRBJ2-5|TRBV5-6
CASSLVGGLIGETQYF
TGTGCCAGCAGCTTGGTAGGGGGGTTGATCGGTGAGACCCAGTACTTC
>TRBD2|NA|TRBJ2-3|TRBV29-1
CSVEDFSGIGGTQYF
TGCAGCGTTGAAGATTTTAGCGGGATTGGTGGTACGCAGTATTTT
>NA|NA|TRBJ2-3|TRBV7-6
CASSLYPSSTDTQYF
TGTGCCAGCAGCTTATACCCGTCAAGCACAGATACGCAGTATTTT
>NA|NA|TRBJ1-2|TRBV5-4
CASSRDRDYGYTF
TGTGCCAGCAGCAGGGACCGGGATTATGGCTACACCTTC
>TRBD2|NA|TRBJ2-3|TRBV11-2
CASSLAGTSGRGTDTQYF
TGTGCCAGCAGCTTGGCCGGGACTAGCGGGAGAGGCACAGATACGCAGTATTTT
>NA|NA|TRBJ1-3|TRBV5-1
CASSEETSRVLTGNTIYF
TGCGCCAGCAGCGAGGAGACTAGCAGGGTGCTCACTGGAAACACCATATATTTT
>TRBD1|NA|TRBJ2-2|TRBV4-1
CASSRSRDSSNPNTGELFF
TGCGCCAGCAGCCGCTCCCGGGACAGCTCTAATCCGAACACCGGGGAGCTGTTTTTT
>NA|NA|TRBJ2-7|TRBV18
CASSPPVGGRVDEQYF
TGTGCCAGCTCACCACCGGTGGGCGGTCGGGTGGACGAGCAGTACTTC
>NA|NA|TRBJ1-4|TRBV19
CASSIVVGGLNEKLFF
TGTGCCAGTAGTATAGTTGTGGGGGGCCTCAATGAAAAACTGTTTTTT
>TRBD1|once|TRBJ2-3|TRBV7-9
CASSSRGPNTQYF
TGTGCCAGCAGCTCAAGGGGGCCGAATACGCAGTATTTT
>NA|NA|TRBJ2-4|TRBV5-8
CASSFEENIQYF
TGTGCCAGCAGCTTCGAAGAAAACATTCAGTACTTC
>TRBD1|NA|TRBJ2-7|TRBV4-1
CASSQRRDRGFEEQYF
TGCGCCAGCAGCCAAAGGCGGGACAGGGGGTTCGAGGAGCAGTACTTC
>TRBD1|few|TRBJ1-4|TRBV7-9
CASSLGQGASTNEKLFF
TGTGCCAGCAGCTTAGGACAGGGGGCATCAACTAATGAAAAACTGTTTTTT
>NA|many|TRBJ1-4|TRBV18
CASSPPGDAEKLFF
TGTGCCAGCTCACCACCAGGCGATGCTGAAAAACTGTTTTTT
>TRBD2|NA|TRBJ2-3|TRBV6-1
CASPAGDRTDTQYF
TGTGCCAGCCCAGCGGGAGACCGCACAGATACGCAGTATTTT
>NA|once|TRBJ1-5|TRBV7-8
CASSLRGGNQPQHF
TGTGCCAGCAGCTTGAGGGGGGGCAATCAGCCCCAGCATTTT
>NA|NA|TRBJ1-1|TRBV5-5
CASSRQPRRNTEAFF
TGTGCCAGCAGCAGACAACCCCGGAGGAACACTGAAGCTTTCTTT
>TRBD1|NA|TRBJ2-5|TRBV5-1
CASTLGQGQETQYF
TGCGCCAGCACCCTCGGACAGGGGCAAGAGACCCAGTACTTC
>TRBD1|few|TRBJ2-1|TRBV5-1
CASSSGQGYNEQFF
TGCGCCAGCAGCTCAGGACAGGGGTACAATGAGCAGTTCTTC
>TRBD1|NA|TRBJ2-7|TRBV5-1
CASSLEGTGYAREQYF
TGCGCCAGCAGCTTGGAGGGGACAGGGTACGCTAGGGAGCAGTACTTC
>TRBD1|NA|TRBJ1-4|TRBV5-1
CASSETGGGEKLFF
TGCGCCAGCAGCGAGACAGGGGGCGGCGAAAAACTGTTTTTT
>NA|NA|TRBJ2-4|TRBV19
CASSIPGTKNIQYF
TGTGCCAGTAGTATTCCCGGGACCAAAAACATTCAGTACTTC
>NA|NA|TRBJ2-1|TRBV5-1
CASGGGANYNEQFF
TGCGCCAGCGGAGGGGGCGCAAACTACAATGAGCAGTTCTTC